These 6 T cell receptor beta chains originate from one sample sequenced in a study of blood T cell repertoires in COVID-19. Clones were sequenced by immunoSEQ multiplex PCR, and TCRdb holds only the in-frame ones, with some missing. The table lists approximately 92,000 clones, about 81% of them singletons, with 18% in the top ten. The sample taken for sequencing was peripheral blood. The receptors shown here come from a man at least 80 years old with acute or convalescent COVID-19.

This clone was seen just once. The chain has TRBV30 and TRBJ2-3; D call uncertain. Trimming cost V 0 bases and J 4 bases, with 5 bases left between them. The germline CDR1 and CDR2 sequences are GTSNPN and SVGIG (reference sequence). The CDR3 is made up of 12 amino acids. The CDR3 DNA follows: TGTGCCTGGAGTGTGAGTTCAGATACGCAGTATTTT. This sequence encodes CAWSVSSDTQYF.

This chain joins TRBV27 and TRBJ1-5; 7 bases align to TRBD1. Per germline, CDR1 MNHEY and CDR2 SMNVEV (reference sequence). With 2 bases clipped from V and 2 bases from J, the junction kept 6 bases outside the gene matches. This CDR3 contains 16 residues. This CDR3 is CASSLRGQARNQPQHF. DNA of the CDR3: TGTGCCAGCAGTTTACGTGGACAGGCGCGCAATCAGCCCCAGCATTTT.

This clone is medium-sized (0.01 to 0.1%) within its sample. This CDR3 is CATSDLLIKSEQYF. In nucleotides, the CDR3 is TGTGCCACCAGTGATTTACTCATAAAATCCGAGCAGTACTTC. This chain links TRBV24-1 with TRBJ2-7; no firm D call. The V gene lost 1 base and the J gene lost 6 bases, with 12 bases spanning the gap. The CDR3 sequence is 14 residues long. The germline V gene has CDR1 KGHDR and CDR2 SFDVKD.

V gene TRBV2 combines with J gene TRBJ1-5; weak D call: TRBD1 (5 bases). The CDR3 has 15 residues. Trimming removed 6 bases at V and 3 bases at J, with 15 bases between. Germline V CDR1 and CDR2: SNHLY, FYNNEI. The CDR3: CASSTRQLYNQPQHF. The DNA for the CDR3 is TGTGCCAGCAGCACTCGACAGCTATACAATCAGCCCCAGCATTTT.

The chain links TRBV19 to TRBJ1-1; 8 positions match TRBD1. The germline CDR1 and CDR2 sequences are LNHDA and SQIVND (reference sequence). V lost 5 bases to trimming and J lost 0 bases; unmatched junction nucleotides: 11. The CDR3 contains 17 residues. The CDR3, as DNA: TGTGCCAGTAGTCCTCCTCGGCAGGGGGCCTTGAACACTGAAGCTTTCTTT. It translates to CASSPPRQGALNTEAFF.

V gene TRBV4-3 combines with J gene TRBJ2-2; maybe TRBD1 (6 bases). The ends were cut back, 0 bases at V and 9 bases at J, with 17 bases in the middle. Germline-derived CDR1 and CDR2 are LGHNA and YSLEER. The CDR3 length is 16 residues. CDR3 sequence: CASSQDLWTATRELFF. In nucleotides, the CDR3 is TGCGCCAGCAGCCAAGATCTTTGGACAGCCACTCGGGAGCTGTTTTTT.